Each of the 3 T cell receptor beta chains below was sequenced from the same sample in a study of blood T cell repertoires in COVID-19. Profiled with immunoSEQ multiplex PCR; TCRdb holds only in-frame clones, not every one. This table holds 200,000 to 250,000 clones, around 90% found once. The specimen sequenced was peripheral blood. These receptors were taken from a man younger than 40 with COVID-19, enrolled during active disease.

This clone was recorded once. CDR3 residues: CASSLTTGITEAFF. The CDR3 nucleotides are TGTGCCAGCAGTTTAACAACAGGAATCACTGAAGCTTTCTTT. V is TRBV27 and J is TRBJ1-1; D may be TRBD1 (5 bases). This CDR3 comprises 14 residues. Germline V gene data show CDR1 as MNHEY and CDR2 as SMNVEV (reference sequence). Trimming pared 2 bases from V and 4 bases from J, leaving 11 bases between.

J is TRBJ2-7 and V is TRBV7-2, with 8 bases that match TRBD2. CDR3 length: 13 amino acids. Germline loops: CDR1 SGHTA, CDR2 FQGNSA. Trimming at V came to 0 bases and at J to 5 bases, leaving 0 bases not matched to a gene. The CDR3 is CASSLAREDEQYF. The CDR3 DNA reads TGTGCCAGCAGCTTAGCGCGGGAGGACGAGCAGTACTTC.

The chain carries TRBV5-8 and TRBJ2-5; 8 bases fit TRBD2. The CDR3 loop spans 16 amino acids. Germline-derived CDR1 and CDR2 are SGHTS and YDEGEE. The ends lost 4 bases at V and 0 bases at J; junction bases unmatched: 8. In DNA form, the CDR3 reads TGTGCCAGCAGCCCTACACTAGCGGCGTACCAAGAGACCCAGTACTTC. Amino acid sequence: CASSPTLAAYQETQYF.